What follows describes a single T cell receptor (beta chain). As handled by the study authors: How many nucleated cells were present was estimated from reference gene primer amplification. Repertoires were generated with immunoSEQ multiplex PCR, while TCRdb's copy carries only in-frame clones and drops some. The V and J calls and clone size come from that table; D and trimming were worked out from the DNA. This repertoire shows 110,000 or so clones, roughly 82% found once; its top ten account for roughly 7.7%. These data belong to a study of blood T cell repertoires in COVID-19. This CDR3 region has 15 residues. CDR1 and CDR2 from the germline V gene are SGHRS and YFSETQ. V lost 4 bases and J lost 7; bases outside the gene matches: 9.

The chain recombines TRBV5-1 with TRBJ2-7; TRBD1 matches at 12 bases. The clonotype originates from a woman older than 75 with active or convalescent COVID-19. The sample was peripheral blood. CDR3 in amino acids: CASSLGGTGGQEQYF. The CDR3 DNA reads as TGCGCCAGCAGCCTGGGTGGGACAGGGGGCCAGGAGCAGTACTTC.